This T cell receptor beta chain was retrieved from a study of T cells after yellow fever vaccination. One entry per CDR3 protein, called by TCRdb with MiXCR from the 5' RACE reads. This repertoire shows about 140,000 distinct CDR3 sequences, 5% to 8% found once; its top ten account for under 0.8%. From germline, CDR1 is SEHNR and CDR2 FQNEAQ (reference sequence). The CDR3 loop spans 13 amino acids. Losses at the gene ends were 2 bases for V and 11 bases for J; bases not matched to a gene: 6. Findings of the study overall: A small proportion of clonotypes was detected in both the CD4 and CD8 compartments.

Concerning this clonotype itself: The antigen remains undetermined. This may be a read error: a much more frequent sequence differs by one nucleotide.

This receptor was taken from a young man who received the YFV17D yellow fever vaccine. The sequencing used CD4+ T cells sorted from PBMCs, collected 10 days after the yellow fever booster vaccination. The chain couples TRBV7-9 to TRBJ2-1; 7 nucleotides match TRBD2. The CDR3 is CASSLYRDYKQFF. The DNA of the CDR3 is TGTGCCAGCAGCTTATACCGGGACTATAAGCAGTTCTTC.